These 8 T cell receptor beta chains were all obtained from the same sample, sequenced in a study of T cell responses to AZD1222 COVID-19 vaccine. Measured with immunoSEQ multiplex PCR; TCRdb has only the in-frame clones, and not every one. The sample contains roughly 70,000 clones, 83% of which appear only once. Sequencing used peripheral blood, obtained 28 days after the second AZD1222 dose. These TCRs come from an adult who received the AZD1222 COVID-19 vaccine.

The CDR3 here is CATSRRAWETQYF. The DNA for the CDR3 is TGTGCCACCAGTCGCCGGGCGTGGGAGACCCAGTACTTC. The gene calls are TRBV24-1 and TRBJ2-5; D is uncertain. The ends were cut back, 6 bases at V and 5 bases at J, with 12 bases in the middle. CDR3 length equals 13 residues. CDR1 is KGHDR and CDR2 is SFDVKD in the germline V gene.

This chain joins TRBV6-5 and TRBJ1-2; TRBD1 matches 9 bases. CDR3 length: 15 residues. Germline CDR1 reads MNHEY; CDR2 reads SVGAGI. V gave up 0 bases and J gave up 8 bases; unmatched junction bases: 7. CDR3 protein: CASSYSDDRGLGYTF. In DNA form, the CDR3 reads TGTGCCAGCAGTTACTCGGATGACAGGGGGTTGGGCTACACCTTC.

This clone appeared a single time. The chain recombines TRBV12-5 with TRBJ2-3; maybe TRBD2 (6 bases). The V end lost 0 bases, the J end lost 2 bases, and 15 bases lay between the germline ends. The CDR3 spans 17 residues. Germline CDR1 LGHNT, CDR2 FRNRAP. This chain's CDR3 is CASGLVVAGPPTDTQYF. CDR3 nucleotides: TGTGCTAGTGGTTTGGTAGTGGCGGGGCCCCCCACAGATACGCAGTATTTT.

This clone was seen a handful of times. This rearrangement joins TRBV4-2 to TRBJ1-4; 8 bases agree with TRBD1. CDR1 LGHNA and CDR2 YNFKEQ come from the germline V gene. The length of the CDR3 is 14 residues. With V trimmed by 3 bases and J by 5 bases, 2 bases remained unmatched. The CDR3 reads CASSHWDRNEKLFF. DNA of the CDR3: TGTGCCAGCAGCCACTGGGACAGGAATGAAAAACTGTTTTTT.

This clone was counted only a few times. CDR3 coding DNA: TGTGCCAGCAGCTTCAGCGGAACTGAAGCTTTCTTT. This gives the protein CASSFSGTEAFF. This rearrangement joins TRBV11-3 to TRBJ1-1; no firm D call. This CDR3 has 12 amino acids. V dropped 3 bases and J dropped 5 bases, with 7 bases sitting between them. Looked up from germline, CDR1 is SGHNT and CDR2 is YENEEA.

This chain uses TRBV27 with TRBJ1-5, with 9 nucleotides matching TRBD1. V was pared by 5 bases and J by 6 bases, with 5 bases of the junction left unmatched. CDR1 MNHEY and CDR2 SMNVEV come from the germline V gene (reference sequence). This CDR3 has 14 amino acids. As DNA, the CDR3 is TGTGCCAGCAGTATACAGGGGGCACGTCAGCCCCAGCATTTT. Its translation is CASSIQGARQPQHF.

Here the CDR3 reads CASSPLGTGVSYEQYF. In nucleotides, the CDR3 is TGTGCCAGCTCACCCCTTGGGACAGGGGTCTCCTACGAGCAGTACTTC. This sequence joins TRBV18 and TRBJ2-7; 10 bases are shared with TRBD1. Germline V CDR1 and CDR2: KGHSH, LQKENI. Trimming took 3 bases from V and 0 from J; bases not matched to a gene: 5. The CDR3 contains 16 residues.

V is TRBV4-3 and J is TRBJ2-5, with a weak D call TRBD1 (6 bases). This CDR3 has 15 amino acids. Trimming removed 3 bases at V and 5 bases at J, with 16 bases between. Germline V gives CDR1 LGHNA, CDR2 YSLEER. CDR3 DNA: TGCGCCAGCAGCCAGTGGGGCAGGGGCACGGAGACCCAGTACTTC. Its translation: CASSQWGRGTETQYF.